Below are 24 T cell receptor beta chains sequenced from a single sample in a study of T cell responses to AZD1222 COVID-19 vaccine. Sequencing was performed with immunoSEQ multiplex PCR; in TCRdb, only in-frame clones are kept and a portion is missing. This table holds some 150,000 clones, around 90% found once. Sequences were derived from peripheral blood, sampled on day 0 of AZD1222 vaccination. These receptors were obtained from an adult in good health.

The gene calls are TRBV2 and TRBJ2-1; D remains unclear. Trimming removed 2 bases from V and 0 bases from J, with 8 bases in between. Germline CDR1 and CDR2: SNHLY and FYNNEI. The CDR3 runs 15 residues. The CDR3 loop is CASSERVSSYNEQFF. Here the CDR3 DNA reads TGTGCCAGCAGTGAACGGGTTAGCTCCTACAATGAGCAGTTCTTC.

The CDR3 DNA is TGTGCCAGCAGCTCCGGGCCCAATCAGGATGGAAACACCATATATTTT. This gives the protein CASSSGPNQDGNTIYF. This rearrangement joins TRBV7-2 to TRBJ1-3; D is undetermined. CDR1 SGHTA and CDR2 FQGNSA come from the germline V gene. The V and J ends lost 4 bases and 3 bases respectively, with 16 bases between them. The CDR3 has 16 residues.

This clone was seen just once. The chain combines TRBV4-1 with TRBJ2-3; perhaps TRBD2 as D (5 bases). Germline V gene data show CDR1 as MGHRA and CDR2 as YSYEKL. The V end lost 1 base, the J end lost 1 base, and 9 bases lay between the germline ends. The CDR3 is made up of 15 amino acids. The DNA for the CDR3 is TGCGCCAGCAGCCAAGTAGCGCCCCGCACAGATACGCAGTATTTT. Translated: CASSQVAPRTDTQYF.

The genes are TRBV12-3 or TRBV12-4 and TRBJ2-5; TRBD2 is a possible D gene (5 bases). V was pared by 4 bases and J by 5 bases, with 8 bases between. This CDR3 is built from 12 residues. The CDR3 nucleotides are TGTGCCAGCAGTTCAAGGAGGGAGACCCAGTACTTC. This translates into CASSSRRETQYF.

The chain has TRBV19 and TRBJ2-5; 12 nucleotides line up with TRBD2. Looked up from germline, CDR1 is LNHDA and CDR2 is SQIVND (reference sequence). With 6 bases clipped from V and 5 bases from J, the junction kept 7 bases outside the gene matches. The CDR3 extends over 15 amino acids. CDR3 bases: TGTGCCAGTAGGGAGACTAGCGGGGGCGGCGAGACCCAGTACTTC. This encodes CASRETSGGGETQYF.

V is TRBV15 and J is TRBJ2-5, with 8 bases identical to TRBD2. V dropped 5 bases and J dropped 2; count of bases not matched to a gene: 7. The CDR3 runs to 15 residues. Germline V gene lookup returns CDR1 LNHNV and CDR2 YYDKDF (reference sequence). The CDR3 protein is CATSPQPGGQETQYF. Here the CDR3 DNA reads TGTGCCACCAGCCCCCAACCGGGAGGGCAAGAGACCCAGTACTTC.

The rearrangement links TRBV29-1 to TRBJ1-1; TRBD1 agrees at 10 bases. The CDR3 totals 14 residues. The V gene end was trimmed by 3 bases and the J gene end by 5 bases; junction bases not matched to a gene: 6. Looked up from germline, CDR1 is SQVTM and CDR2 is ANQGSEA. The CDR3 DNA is TGCAGCGTTGAGAGACAGGGGGCTTGGACTGAAGCTTTCTTT. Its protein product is CSVERQGAWTEAFF.

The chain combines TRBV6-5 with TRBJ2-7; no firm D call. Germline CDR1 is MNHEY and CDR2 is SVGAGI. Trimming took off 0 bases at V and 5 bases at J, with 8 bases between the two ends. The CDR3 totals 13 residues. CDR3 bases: TGTGCCAGCAGTTACTCGAGTGGGCACGAGCAGTACTTC. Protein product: CASSYSSGHEQYF.

The CDR3 region is CASSQDDRGERGWDTGELFF. In DNA form, the CDR3 reads TGCGCCAGCAGCCAAGACGATAGAGGGGAGCGGGGGTGGGACACCGGGGAGCTGTTTTTT. V is TRBV4-3 and J is TRBJ2-2; 8 bases match TRBD2. The J segment lost 3 bases and the V segment lost 0 bases, leaving 15 bases of the junction unmatched. The CDR3 sequence is 20 residues long. In germline, CDR1 is LGHNA, CDR2 YSLEER.

CDR3 amino acids: CASRWDMNEKLFF. Written as DNA, the CDR3 is TGTGCCAGCAGATGGGACATGAATGAAAAACTGTTTTTT. The J gene is TRBJ1-4, the V gene TRBV19, with a possible D match to TRBD1 (6 bases). In germline, CDR1 is LNHDA, CDR2 SQIVND (reference sequence). The V gene lost 9 bases and the J gene lost 5 bases, with 13 bases spanning the gap. This CDR3 comprises 13 residues.

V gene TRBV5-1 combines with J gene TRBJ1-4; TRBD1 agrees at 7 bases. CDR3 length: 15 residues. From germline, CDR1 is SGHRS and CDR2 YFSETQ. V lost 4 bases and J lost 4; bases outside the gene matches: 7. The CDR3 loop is CASSGPGQNNEKLFF. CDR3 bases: TGCGCCAGCAGCGGTCCGGGACAGAATAATGAAAAACTGTTTTTT. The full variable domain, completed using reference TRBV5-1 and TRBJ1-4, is KAGVTQTPRYLIKTRGQQVTLSCSPISGHRSVSWYQQTPGQGLQFLFEYFSETQRNKGNFPGRFSGRQFSNSRSEMNVSTLELGDSALYLCASSGPGQNNEKLFFGSGTQLSVL.

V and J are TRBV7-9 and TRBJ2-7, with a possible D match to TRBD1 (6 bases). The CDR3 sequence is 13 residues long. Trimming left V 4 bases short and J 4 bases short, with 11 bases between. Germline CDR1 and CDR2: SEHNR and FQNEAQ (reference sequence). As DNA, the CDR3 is TGTGCCAGCAGCTACGTAGGGGGATACGAGCAGTACTTC. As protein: CASSYVGGYEQYF.

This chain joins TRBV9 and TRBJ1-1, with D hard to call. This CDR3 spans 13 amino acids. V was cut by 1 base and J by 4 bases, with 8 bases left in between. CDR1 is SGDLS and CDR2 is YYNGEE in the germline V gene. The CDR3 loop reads CASSVSWSTEAFF. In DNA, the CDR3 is TGTGCCAGCAGCGTATCATGGTCCACTGAAGCTTTCTTT.

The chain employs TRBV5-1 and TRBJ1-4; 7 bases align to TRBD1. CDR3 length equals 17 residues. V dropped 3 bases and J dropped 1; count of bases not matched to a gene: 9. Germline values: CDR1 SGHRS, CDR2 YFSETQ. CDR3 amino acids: CASSSHRGGGTNEKLFF. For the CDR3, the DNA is TGCGCCAGCAGCTCCCACAGGGGCGGAGGAACTAATGAAAAACTGTTTTTT.

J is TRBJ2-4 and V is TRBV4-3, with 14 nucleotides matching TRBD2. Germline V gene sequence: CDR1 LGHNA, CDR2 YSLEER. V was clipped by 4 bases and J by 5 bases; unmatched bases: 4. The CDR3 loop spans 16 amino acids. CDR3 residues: CASSRAGLAGENIQYF. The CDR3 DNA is TGCGCCAGCAGCCGCGCGGGACTAGCGGGGGAAAACATTCAGTACTTC.

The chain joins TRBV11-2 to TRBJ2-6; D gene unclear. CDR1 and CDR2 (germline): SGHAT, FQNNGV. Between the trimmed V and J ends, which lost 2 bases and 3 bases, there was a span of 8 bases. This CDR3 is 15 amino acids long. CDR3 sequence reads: CASSLHSGGANVLTF. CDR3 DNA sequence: TGTGCCAGCAGCTTACACTCGGGTGGGGCCAACGTCCTGACTTTC.

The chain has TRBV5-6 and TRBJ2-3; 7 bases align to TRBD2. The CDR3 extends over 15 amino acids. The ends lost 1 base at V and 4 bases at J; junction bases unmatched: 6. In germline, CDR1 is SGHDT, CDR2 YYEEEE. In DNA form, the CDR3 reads TGTGCCAGCAGCTTGAGACTAGCTCCCTCAGATACGCAGTATTTT. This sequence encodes CASSLRLAPSDTQYF.

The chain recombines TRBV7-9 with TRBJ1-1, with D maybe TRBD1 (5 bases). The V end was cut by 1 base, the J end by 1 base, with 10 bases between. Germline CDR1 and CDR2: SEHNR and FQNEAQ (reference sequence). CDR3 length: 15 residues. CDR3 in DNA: TGTGCCAGCAGCTTAGTTGGCAGGGAGAACACTGAAGCTTTCTTT. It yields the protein CASSLVGRENTEAFF.

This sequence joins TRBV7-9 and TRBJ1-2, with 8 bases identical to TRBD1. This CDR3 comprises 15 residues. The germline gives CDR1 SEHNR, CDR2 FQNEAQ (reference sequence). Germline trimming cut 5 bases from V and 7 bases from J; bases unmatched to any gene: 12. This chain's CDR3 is CASSGRDRSFGGYTF. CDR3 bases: TGTGCCAGCAGCGGAAGGGACAGGTCTTTTGGTGGCTACACCTTC.

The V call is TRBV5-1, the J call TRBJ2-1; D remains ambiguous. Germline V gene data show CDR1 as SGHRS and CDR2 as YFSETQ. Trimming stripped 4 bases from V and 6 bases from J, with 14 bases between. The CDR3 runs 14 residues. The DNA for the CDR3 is TGCGCCAGCAGCACCCTTTTAGGAGCCAATGAGCAGTTCTTC. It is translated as CASSTLLGANEQFF.

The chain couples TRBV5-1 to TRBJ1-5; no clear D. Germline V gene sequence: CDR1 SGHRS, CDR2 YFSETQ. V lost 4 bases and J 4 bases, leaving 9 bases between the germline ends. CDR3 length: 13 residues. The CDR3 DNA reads TGCGCCAGCAGCCCCCGACCGAATCAGCCCCAGCATTTT. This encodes CASSPRPNQPQHF.

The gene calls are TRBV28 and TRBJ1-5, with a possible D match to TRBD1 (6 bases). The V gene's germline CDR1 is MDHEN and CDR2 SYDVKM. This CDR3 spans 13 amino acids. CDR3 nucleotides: TGTGCGACGGGGGGCATGAGCAATCAGCCCCAGCATTTT. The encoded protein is CATGGMSNQPQHF. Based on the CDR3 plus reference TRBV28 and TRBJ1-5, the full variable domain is DVKVTQSSRYLVKRTGEKVFLECVQDMDHENMFWYRQDPGLGLRLIYFSYDVKMKEKGDIPEGYSVSREKKERFSLILESASTNQTSMYLCATGGMSNQPQHFGDGTRLSIL.

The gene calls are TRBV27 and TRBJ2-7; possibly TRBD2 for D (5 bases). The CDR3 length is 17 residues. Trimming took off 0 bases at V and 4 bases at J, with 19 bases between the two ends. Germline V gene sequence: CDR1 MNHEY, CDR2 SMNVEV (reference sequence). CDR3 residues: CASSLSAAAPLKYEQYF. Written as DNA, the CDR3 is TGTGCCAGCAGTTTATCGGCAGCGGCTCCATTAAAGTACGAGCAGTACTTC.

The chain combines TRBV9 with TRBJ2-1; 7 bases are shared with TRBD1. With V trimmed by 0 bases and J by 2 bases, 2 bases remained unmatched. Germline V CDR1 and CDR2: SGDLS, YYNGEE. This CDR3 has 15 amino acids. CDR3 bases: TGTGCCAGCAGCGTAGGGGACAGTCCCTACAATGAGCAGTTCTTC. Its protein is CASSVGDSPYNEQFF. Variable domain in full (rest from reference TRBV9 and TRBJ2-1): DSGVTQTPKHLITATGQRVTLRCSPRSGDLSVYWYQQSLDQGLQFLIQYYNGEERAKGNILERFSAQQFPDLHSELNLSSLELGDSALYFCASSVGDSPYNEQFFGPGTRLTVL.